Each of the 8 T cell receptor beta chains below was sequenced from the same sample in a study of blood T cell repertoires in COVID-19. Measured with immunoSEQ multiplex PCR; TCRdb has only the in-frame clones, and not every one. The data contain more than 150,000 clones, nearly 80% of them singletons. The source material was peripheral blood. The source is a woman in her 70s with acute or convalescent COVID-19.

The chain carries TRBV24-1 and TRBJ1-5; TRBD1 aligns across 7 bases. The ends lost 3 bases at V and 6 bases at J; junction bases unmatched: 4. Germline loops: CDR1 KGHDR, CDR2 SFDVKD. CDR3 length: 14 amino acids. CDR3 nucleotide sequence: TGTGCCACCAGTGATAACAGGGGAAGTCAGCCCCAGCATTTT. This sequence encodes CATSDNRGSQPQHF.

The rearrangement links TRBV6-1 to TRBJ1-6, with 11 bases lining up with TRBD1. The CDR3 loop spans 17 amino acids. V lost 0 bases to trimming and J lost 7 bases; unmatched junction nucleotides: 5. From germline, CDR1 is MNHNS and CDR2 SASEGT. CDR3 residues: CASSEARTGGLNSPLHF. In DNA, the CDR3 is TGTGCCAGCAGTGAAGCTCGGACAGGGGGCTTGAATTCACCCCTCCACTTT.

CDR3 protein: CASSRGNGLAVNNEQFF. Written as DNA, the CDR3 is TGTGCCAGCAGCCGAGGGAACGGACTAGCGGTCAACAATGAGCAGTTCTTC. This chain uses TRBV5-4 with TRBJ2-1, with 10 bases lining up with TRBD2. The CDR3 is 17 residues long. CDR1 is SGHNT, CDR2 YYREEE, per germline (reference sequence). With V trimmed by 4 bases and J by 5 bases, 12 bases remained unmatched.

The V call is TRBV5-8, the J call TRBJ2-1; maybe TRBD2 (6 bases). Deletions cut 2 bases from V and 4 bases from J, with 13 bases between. This CDR3 is built from 15 residues. Per the germline V gene, CDR1 is SGHTS and CDR2 is YDEGEE. CDR3: CASSFSLAPYNEQFF. The CDR3, as DNA: TGTGCCAGCAGCTTTTCTCTAGCGCCGTACAATGAGCAGTTCTTC.

The J gene is TRBJ2-1, the V gene TRBV11-2, with TRBD1 matching over 11 bases. Germline V gene sequence: CDR1 SGHAT, CDR2 FQNNGV. There are 14 residues in the CDR3. Trimming removed 6 bases from V and 9 bases from J; junction bases left unmatched: 7. CDR3 in DNA: TGTGCCAGCAGATCGGGACAGGGGGGGCTTGAGCAGTTCTTC. The encoded protein is CASRSGQGGLEQFF.

The chain recombines TRBV6-1 with TRBJ2-3; the match to TRBD1 covers 10 bases. The J segment lost 8 bases and the V segment lost 1 base, leaving 3 bases of the junction unmatched. The CDR3 loop spans 14 amino acids. Looked up from germline, CDR1 is MNHNS and CDR2 is SASEGT. CDR3 in DNA: TGTGCCAGCAGTGAAGGACAGGGGGCGGGTACGCAGTATTTT. Amino acids: CASSEGQGAGTQYF.

The chain is built from TRBV7-2 and TRBJ2-7, with TRBD2 as a possible D gene (6 bases). Per germline, CDR1 SGHTA and CDR2 FQGNSA. Trimming pared 5 bases from V and 0 bases from J, leaving 14 bases between. This CDR3 spans 15 amino acids. CDR3 sequence (DNA): TGTGCCAGCAGCCCTAGACTAGGGAACTCCTACGAGCAGTACTTC. This codes for CASSPRLGNSYEQYF.

The chain recombines TRBV2 with TRBJ1-2; unclear D gene. Trimming removed 3 bases at V and 3 bases at J, with 14 bases between. The CDR3 covers 15 residues. Per the germline V gene, CDR1 is SNHLY and CDR2 is FYNNEI. This CDR3 is CASSERPPGDYGYTF. CDR3 nucleotide sequence: TGTGCCAGCAGTGAGCGACCCCCAGGTGACTATGGCTACACCTTC.